This T cell receptor (beta chain) was sequenced for a study of blood T cell repertoires in COVID-19. Study-level background: There were acute and convalescent COVID-19 samples, and they came from the United States, Italy and Spain.

This CDR3 comprises 15 residues. Germline-derived CDR1 and CDR2 are SGHDT and YYEEEE. The V segment lost 4 bases and the J segment 4 bases; nucleotides outside the gene matches: 10. Sequencing was performed with immunoSEQ multiplex PCR; in TCRdb, only in-frame clones are kept and a portion is missing. The sample lists some 240,000 clones; roughly 80% were seen once. The source is a woman in her fifties or sixties with active or convalescent COVID-19. What was sequenced was peripheral blood. J is TRBJ1-2 and V is TRBV5-6; 7 bases map to TRBD1. The CDR3 loop is CASSAGQSVPYGYTF. The DNA of the CDR3 is TGTGCCAGCAGCGCGGGACAGTCGGTCCCCTATGGCTACACCTTC. The full variable domain, its missing parts supplied by reference TRBV5-6 and TRBJ1-2, is DAGVTQSPTHLIKTRGQQVTLRCSPKSGHDTVSWYQQALGQGPQFIFQYYEEEERQRGNFPDRFSGHQFPNYSSELNVNALLLGDSALYLCASSAGQSVPYGYTFGSGTRLTVV.